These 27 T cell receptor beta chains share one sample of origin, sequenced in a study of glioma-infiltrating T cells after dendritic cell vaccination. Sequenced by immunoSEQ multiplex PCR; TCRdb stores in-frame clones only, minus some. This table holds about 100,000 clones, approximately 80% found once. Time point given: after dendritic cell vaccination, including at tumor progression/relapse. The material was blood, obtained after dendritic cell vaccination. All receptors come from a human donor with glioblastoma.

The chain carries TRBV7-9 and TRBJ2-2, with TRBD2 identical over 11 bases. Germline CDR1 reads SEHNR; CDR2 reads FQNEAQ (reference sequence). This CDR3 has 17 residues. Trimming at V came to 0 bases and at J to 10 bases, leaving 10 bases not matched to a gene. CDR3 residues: CASSLALGLADPEELFF. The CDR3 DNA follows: TGTGCCAGCAGCTTAGCGCTGGGACTAGCGGATCCAGAGGAGCTGTTTTTT.

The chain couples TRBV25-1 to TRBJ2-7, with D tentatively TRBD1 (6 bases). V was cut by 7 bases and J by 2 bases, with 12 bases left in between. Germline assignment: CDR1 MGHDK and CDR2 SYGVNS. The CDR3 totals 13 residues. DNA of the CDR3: TGTGCCAGCACGTTCGGGACACCCTACGAGCAGTACTTC. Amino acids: CASTFGTPYEQYF.

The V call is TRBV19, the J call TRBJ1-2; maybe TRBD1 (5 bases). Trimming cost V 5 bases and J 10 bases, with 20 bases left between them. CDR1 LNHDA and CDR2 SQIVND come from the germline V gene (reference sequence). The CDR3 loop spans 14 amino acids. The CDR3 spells CASSPRNQGMYYTF. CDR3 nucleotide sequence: TGTGCCAGTAGTCCCCGGAACCAGGGAATGTACTACACCTTC.

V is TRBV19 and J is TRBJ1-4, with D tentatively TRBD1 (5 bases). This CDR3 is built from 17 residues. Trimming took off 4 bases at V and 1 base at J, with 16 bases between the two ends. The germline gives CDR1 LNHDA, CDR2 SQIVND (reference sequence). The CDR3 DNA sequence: TGTGCCAGTAGTACCCCTGGGGAGGGACTAACTAATGAAAAACTGTTTTTT. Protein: CASSTPGEGLTNEKLFF.

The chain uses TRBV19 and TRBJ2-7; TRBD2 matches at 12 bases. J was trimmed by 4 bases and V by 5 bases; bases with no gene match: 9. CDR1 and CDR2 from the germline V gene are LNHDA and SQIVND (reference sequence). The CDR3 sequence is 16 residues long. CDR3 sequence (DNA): TGTGCCAGTAGTCAGCTACTAGCGGGAGGACCGTACGAGCAGTACTTC. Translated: CASSQLLAGGPYEQYF.

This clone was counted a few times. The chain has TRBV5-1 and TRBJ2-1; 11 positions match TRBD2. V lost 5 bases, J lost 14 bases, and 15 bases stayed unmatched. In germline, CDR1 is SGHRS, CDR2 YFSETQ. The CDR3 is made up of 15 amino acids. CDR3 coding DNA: TGCGCCAGCAGACCCACTAGCGGGAGTGGGTTGAGGGAGTTCTTC. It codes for CASRPTSGSGLREFF.

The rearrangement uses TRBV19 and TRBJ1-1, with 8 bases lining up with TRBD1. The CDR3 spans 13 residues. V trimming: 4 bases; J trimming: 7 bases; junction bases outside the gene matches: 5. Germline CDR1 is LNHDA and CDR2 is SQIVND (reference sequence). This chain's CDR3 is CASSTSTGVEAFF. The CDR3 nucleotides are TGTGCCAGTAGTACTTCGACAGGGGTTGAAGCTTTCTTT.

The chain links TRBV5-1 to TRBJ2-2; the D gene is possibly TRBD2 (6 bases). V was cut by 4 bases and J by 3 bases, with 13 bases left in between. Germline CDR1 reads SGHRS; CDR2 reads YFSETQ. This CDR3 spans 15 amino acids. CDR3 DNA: TGCGCCAGCAGCACCGGGACTCAGTACACCGGGGAGCTGTTTTTT. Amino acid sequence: CASSTGTQYTGELFF.

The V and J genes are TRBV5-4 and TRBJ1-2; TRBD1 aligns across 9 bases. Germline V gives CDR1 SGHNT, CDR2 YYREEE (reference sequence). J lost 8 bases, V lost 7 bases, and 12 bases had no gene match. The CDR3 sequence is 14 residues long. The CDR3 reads CASGSRDRVSGYTF. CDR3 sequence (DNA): TGTGCCAGCGGATCCCGGGACAGGGTGTCCGGCTACACCTTC.

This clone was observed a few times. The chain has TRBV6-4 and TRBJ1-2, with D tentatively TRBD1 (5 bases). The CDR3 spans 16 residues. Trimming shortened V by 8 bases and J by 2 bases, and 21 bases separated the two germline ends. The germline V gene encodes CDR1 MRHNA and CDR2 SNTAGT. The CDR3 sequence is CASLFLAGIKNYGYTF. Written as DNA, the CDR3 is TGTGCCAGCCTCTTCCTCGCAGGGATAAAGAACTATGGCTACACCTTC.

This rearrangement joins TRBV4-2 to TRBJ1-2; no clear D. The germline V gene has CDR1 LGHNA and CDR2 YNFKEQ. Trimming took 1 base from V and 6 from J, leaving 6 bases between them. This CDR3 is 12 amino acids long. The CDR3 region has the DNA TGTGCCAGCAGCCAAGGGGCAGATGGCTACACCTTC. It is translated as CASSQGADGYTF.

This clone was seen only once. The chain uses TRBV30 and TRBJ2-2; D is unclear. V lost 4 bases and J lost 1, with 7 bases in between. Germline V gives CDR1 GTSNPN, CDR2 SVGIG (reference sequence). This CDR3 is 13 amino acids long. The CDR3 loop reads CAWNFLNTGELFF. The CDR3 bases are TGTGCCTGGAATTTCTTGAACACCGGGGAGCTGTTTTTT.

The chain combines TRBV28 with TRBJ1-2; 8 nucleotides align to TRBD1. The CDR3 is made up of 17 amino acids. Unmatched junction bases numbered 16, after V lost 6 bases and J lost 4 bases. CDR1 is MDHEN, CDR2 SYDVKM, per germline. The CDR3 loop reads CASRGISDQGAGYGYTF. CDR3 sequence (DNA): TGTGCCAGCAGGGGCATCTCCGATCAGGGGGCTGGCTATGGCTACACCTTC.

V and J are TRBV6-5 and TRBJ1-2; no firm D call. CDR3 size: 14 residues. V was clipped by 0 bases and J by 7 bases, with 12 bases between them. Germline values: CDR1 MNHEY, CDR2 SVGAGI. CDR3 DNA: TGTGCCAGCAGTTACTCGTTCGGGGTTATTGGCTACACCTTC. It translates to CASSYSFGVIGYTF.

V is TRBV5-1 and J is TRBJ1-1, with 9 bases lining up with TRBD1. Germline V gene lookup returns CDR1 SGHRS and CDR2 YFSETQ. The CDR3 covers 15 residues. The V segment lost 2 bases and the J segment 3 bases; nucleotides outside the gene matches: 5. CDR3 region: CASSFTGGEYTEAFF. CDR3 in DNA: TGCGCCAGCAGCTTTACAGGGGGCGAATACACTGAAGCTTTCTTT.

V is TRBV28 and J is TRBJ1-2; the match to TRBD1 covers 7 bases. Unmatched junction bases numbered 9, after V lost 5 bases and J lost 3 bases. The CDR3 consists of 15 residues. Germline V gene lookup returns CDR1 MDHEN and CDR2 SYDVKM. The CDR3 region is CASSRPDTGDYGYTF. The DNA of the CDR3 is TGTGCCAGCAGTCGACCCGATACAGGGGACTATGGCTACACCTTC.

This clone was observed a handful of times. The CDR3 sequence is CASSLGSGAYTDTQYF. In nucleotides, the CDR3 is TGTGCCAGCAGCTTAGGTAGCGGGGCCTACACAGATACGCAGTATTTT. The chain employs TRBV7-6 and TRBJ2-3; TRBD2 agrees at 8 bases. The CDR3 sequence is 16 residues long. Germline V lookup: CDR1 SGHVS, CDR2 FNYEAQ. J lost 2 bases, V lost 1 base, and 5 bases had no gene match.

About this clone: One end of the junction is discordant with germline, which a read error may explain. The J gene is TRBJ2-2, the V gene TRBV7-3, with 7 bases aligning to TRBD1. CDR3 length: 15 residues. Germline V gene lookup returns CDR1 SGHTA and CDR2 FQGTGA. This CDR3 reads CASSLTGQLTGELFF. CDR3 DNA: TGTGCCAGCAGCCTAACGGGACAGCTCACCGGGGAGCTGTTTTTT. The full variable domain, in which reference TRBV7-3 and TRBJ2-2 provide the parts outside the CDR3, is GAGVSQTPSNKVTEKGKYVELRCDPISGHTALYWYRQSLGQGPEFLIYFQGTGAADDSGLPNDRFFAVRPEGSVSTLKIQRTERGDSAVYLCASSLTGQLTGELFFGEGSRLTVL.

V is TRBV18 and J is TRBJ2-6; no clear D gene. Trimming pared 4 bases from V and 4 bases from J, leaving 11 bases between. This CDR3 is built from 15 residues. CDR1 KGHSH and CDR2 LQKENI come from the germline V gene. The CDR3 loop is CASSRGRSGANVLTF. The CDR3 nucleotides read TGTGCCAGCTCACGCGGTCGTTCAGGGGCCAACGTCCTGACTTTC.

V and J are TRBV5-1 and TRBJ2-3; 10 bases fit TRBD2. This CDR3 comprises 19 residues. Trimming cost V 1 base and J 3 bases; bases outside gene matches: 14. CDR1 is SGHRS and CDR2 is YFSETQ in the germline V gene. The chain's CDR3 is CASSLPGLAGVKRTDTQYF. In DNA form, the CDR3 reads TGCGCCAGCAGCTTGCCCGGGCTAGCGGGAGTGAAGAGAACAGATACGCAGTATTTT.

The CDR3, as DNA: TGTGCCAGCCAGACAGGCTACACCGGGGAGCTGTTTTTT. Protein: CASQTGYTGELFF. The genes are TRBV19 and TRBJ2-2, with D perhaps matching TRBD1 (6 bases). The CDR3 is 13 residues long. Germline loops: CDR1 LNHDA, CDR2 SQIVND (reference sequence). V shed 9 bases and J shed 3 bases, with 11 bases lying between them.

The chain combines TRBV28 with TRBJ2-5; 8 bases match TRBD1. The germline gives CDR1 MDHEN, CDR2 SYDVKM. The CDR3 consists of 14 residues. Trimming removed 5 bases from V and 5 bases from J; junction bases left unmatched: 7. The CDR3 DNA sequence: TGTGCCAGCAGTCTAGGACAGGGAGTTGAGACCCAGTACTTC. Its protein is CASSLGQGVETQYF.

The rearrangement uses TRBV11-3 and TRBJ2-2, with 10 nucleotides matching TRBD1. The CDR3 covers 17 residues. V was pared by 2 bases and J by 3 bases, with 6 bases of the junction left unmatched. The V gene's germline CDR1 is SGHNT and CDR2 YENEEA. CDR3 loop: CASSLSRGQGHTGELFF. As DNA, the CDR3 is TGTGCCAGCAGCTTAAGCCGGGGACAGGGGCACACCGGGGAGCTGTTTTTT.

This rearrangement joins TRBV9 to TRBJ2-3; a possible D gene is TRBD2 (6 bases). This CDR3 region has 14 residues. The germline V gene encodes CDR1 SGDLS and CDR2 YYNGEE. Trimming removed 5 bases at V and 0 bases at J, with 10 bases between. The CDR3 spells CASSRRDSTDTQYF. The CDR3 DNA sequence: TGTGCCAGCAGTAGGCGGGACAGCACAGATACGCAGTATTTT. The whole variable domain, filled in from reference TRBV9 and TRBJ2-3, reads DSGVTQTPKHLITATGQRVTLRCSPRSGDLSVYWYQQSLDQGLQFLIQYYNGEERAKGNILERFSAQQFPDLHSELNLSSLELGDSALYFCASSRRDSTDTQYFGPGTRLTVL.

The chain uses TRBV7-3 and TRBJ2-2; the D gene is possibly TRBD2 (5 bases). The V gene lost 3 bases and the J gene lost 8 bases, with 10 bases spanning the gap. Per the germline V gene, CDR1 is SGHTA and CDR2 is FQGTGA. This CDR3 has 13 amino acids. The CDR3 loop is CASSLEATGELFF. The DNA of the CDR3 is TGTGCCAGCAGCTTGGAGGCGACGGGGGAGCTGTTTTTT.

The CDR3 DNA sequence: TGTGCCAGCGGAACTACACCACCCTACGAGCAGTACTTC. Translating it yields CASGTTPPYEQYF. The chain links TRBV27 to TRBJ2-7, with D unclear. From germline, CDR1 is MNHEY and CDR2 SMNVEV (reference sequence). The V end was cut by 8 bases, the J end by 2 bases, with 13 bases between. This CDR3 is built from 13 residues.

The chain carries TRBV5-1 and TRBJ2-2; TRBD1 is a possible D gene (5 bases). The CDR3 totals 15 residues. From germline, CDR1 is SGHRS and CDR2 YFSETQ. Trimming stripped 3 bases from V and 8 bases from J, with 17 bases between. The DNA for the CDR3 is TGCGCCAGCAGCTCCCTCAGGGCTGAAGCGGGGGAGCTGTTTTTT. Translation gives CASSSLRAEAGELFF.